This is a list of T cell receptor beta chains from one sample in a study of T cell responses to AZD1222 COVID-19 vaccine. Here immunoSEQ multiplex PCR was the method, and the copy in TCRdb shows in-frame clones only, minus some. The sample consists of about 120,000 clones, approximately 91% of them appearing once. Sample: peripheral blood, taken on day 0 of AZD1222 vaccination. These receptors were collected from an adult in good health. Both conserved end residues are part of each CDR3.

v_call	j_call	cdr3_aa
TRBV5-1	TRBJ1-4	CASSGDRGMEKLFF
TRBV28	TRBJ2-7	CASSGPLGEQYF
TRBV28	TRBJ1-5	CASSLGGGSNQPQHF
TRBV5-6	TRBJ2-7	CASSPGAGGIYEQYF
TRBV28	TRBJ1-2	CASSPDRYGYTF
TRBV28	TRBJ1-2	CASRGLGAHYGYTF
TRBV5-1	TRBJ2-3	CASSRDPFGTDTQYF
TRBV5-1	TRBJ1-5	CASSLAAAGQPQHF
TRBV5-8	TRBJ1-6	CAAARDRGNSPLHF
TRBV28	TRBJ1-1	CASSLGGGPEAFF
TRBV2	TRBJ1-1	CASRYRGHTEAFF
TRBV5-1	TRBJ1-4	CASSPRVANEKLFF
TRBV7-8	TRBJ2-4	CASSLVGEAKNIQYF
TRBV2	TRBJ2-1	CASTDRVFSYNEQFF
TRBV5-1	TRBJ2-5	CASSSLTPARETQYF
TRBV6-5	TRBJ2-1	CASTSEGRWGEQFF
TRBV6-5	TRBJ2-1	CASSYRPSGGNEQFF
TRBV30	TRBJ2-6	CAWASGRGSGANVLTF
TRBV6-5	TRBJ2-7	CASRPRTSGPYEQYF
TRBV7-8	TRBJ1-6	CASTPGTGGRLTNSPLHF
TRBV15	TRBJ2-6	CATSRADRGSGANVLTF
TRBV18	TRBJ2-7	CASSFELGEQYF